Shown below are 24 T cell receptor beta chains from a single sample sequenced in a study of blood T cell repertoires in COVID-19. Sequencing was performed with immunoSEQ multiplex PCR; in TCRdb, only in-frame clones are kept and a portion is missing. In the table there are around 200,000 clones, roughly nine tenths of which are singletons. The sample taken for sequencing was peripheral blood. Receptor source: a woman aged 18-30 years who had recovered from COVID-19.

A few counts support this clone. The chain recombines TRBV9 with TRBJ2-1; 11 bases agree with TRBD2. The CDR3 contains 14 residues. From germline, CDR1 is SGDLS and CDR2 YYNGEE. V lost 7 bases, J lost 4 bases, and 4 bases stayed unmatched. The CDR3 sequence is CASGTSGGYNEQFF. In DNA form, the CDR3 reads TGTGCCAGCGGAACTAGCGGGGGATACAATGAGCAGTTCTTC.

The chain joins TRBV4-1 to TRBJ2-7, with a possible D match to TRBD2 (6 bases). This CDR3 has 15 residues. Looked up from germline, CDR1 is MGHRA and CDR2 is YSYEKL. V dropped 1 base and J dropped 5 bases, with 15 bases sitting between them. CDR3 residues: CASSQVLASYNEQYF. The CDR3 DNA follows: TGCGCCAGCAGCCAAGTCCTAGCGTCTTATAACGAGCAGTACTTC.

Here the CDR3 reads CAISGTSGSYEQYF. As DNA, the CDR3 is TGTGCCATCAGTGGGACTAGCGGGAGTTACGAGCAGTACTTC. V and J are TRBV10-3 and TRBJ2-7; TRBD2 agrees at 13 bases. In germline, CDR1 is ENHRY, CDR2 SYGVKD. This CDR3 spans 14 amino acids. V lost 4 bases and J lost 4; bases outside the gene matches: 1.

This clone was counted a few times. The chain joins TRBV25-1 to TRBJ2-1; TRBD1 aligns across 10 bases. V was clipped by 3 bases and J by 8 bases; unmatched bases: 13. This CDR3 contains 17 residues. Germline V gives CDR1 MGHDK, CDR2 SYGVNS. The CDR3 sequence: CASSDKVDRGPLYEQFF. The DNA for the CDR3 is TGTGCCAGCAGTGATAAGGTAGACAGGGGGCCATTATATGAGCAGTTCTTC.

The rearrangement joins TRBV2 to TRBJ1-1, with D possibly being TRBD1 (6 bases). The length of the CDR3 is 14 residues. The germline CDR1 and CDR2 sequences are SNHLY and FYNNEI. Between the trimmed V and J ends, which lost 2 bases and 5 bases, there was a span of 12 bases. The CDR3: CASSERAGDTEAFF. DNA for the CDR3: TGTGCCAGCAGTGAAAGGGCAGGGGATACTGAAGCTTTCTTT.

This clone has just one count. The V and J genes are TRBV2 and TRBJ1-2; TRBD1 might be the D (5 bases). The V gene's germline CDR1 is SNHLY and CDR2 FYNNEI. The CDR3 has 11 amino acids. Trimming left V 6 bases short and J 14 bases short, with 16 bases between. CDR3 coding DNA: TGTGCCAGCAGCCCCCCGGACACTGGAACCTTC. Protein product: CASSPPDTGTF.

In this sample, this clone turned up a few times. The CDR3 sequence: CAIQGEKGNTIYF. In DNA, the CDR3 is TGTGCCATACAAGGGGAAAAAGGAAACACCATATATTTT. The chain joins TRBV28 to TRBJ1-3, with D possibly TRBD1 on 5 matching bases. This CDR3 region has 13 residues. CDR1 and CDR2 (germline): MDHEN, SYDVKM. Trimming took 10 bases from V and 4 from J, leaving 14 bases between them. Drawing the rest from reference TRBV28 and TRBJ1-3, the complete variable domain is DVKVTQSSRYLVKRTGEKVFLECVQDMDHENMFWYRQDPGLGLRLIYFSYDVKMKEKGDIPEGYSVSREKKERFSLILESASTNQTSMYLCAIQGEKGNTIYFGEGSWLTVV.

The chain couples TRBV6-2 or TRBV6-3 to TRBJ1-5, with D hard to call. In germline, CDR1 is MNHEY, CDR2 SVGEGT. The CDR3 runs 15 residues. Trimming took off 3 bases at V and 0 bases at J, with 9 bases between the two ends. The CDR3 region has the DNA TGTGCCAGCAGTTATGGGAGGTATAGCAATCAGCCCCAGCATTTT. Its translation is CASSYGRYSNQPQHF.

The rearrangement links TRBV13 to TRBJ2-5; weak D call: TRBD1 (6 bases). Deletions cut 6 bases from V and 5 bases from J, with 16 bases between. The CDR3 totals 14 residues. Germline lookup yields CDR1 PRHDT and CDR2 FYEKMQ (reference sequence). CDR3 region: CASSTRGFSETQYF. Written as DNA, the CDR3 is TGTGCCAGCAGTACCAGGGGTTTTAGTGAGACCCAGTACTTC.

The DNA of the CDR3 is TGTGCCTGGAGTACAAACAGGGGGGGCACCGGGGAGCTGTTTTTT. It translates to CAWSTNRGGTGELFF. The chain is built from TRBV30 and TRBJ2-2, with D perhaps TRBD1 (8 bases). The CDR3 sequence is 15 residues long. Germline CDR1 reads GTSNPN; CDR2 reads SVGIG (reference sequence). V shed 2 bases and J shed 4 bases, with 14 bases lying between them.

The rearrangement links TRBV4-1 to TRBJ1-2; TRBD1 might be the D (6 bases). Germline CDR1 is MGHRA and CDR2 is YSYEKL. The CDR3 totals 15 residues. V was shortened by 1 base and J by 4 bases, with 13 bases between the two germline ends. The CDR3 spells CASSQGQGYLYGYTF. DNA of the CDR3: TGCGCCAGCAGCCAAGGGCAGGGGTACCTCTATGGCTACACCTTC.

The rearrangement links TRBV5-6 to TRBJ1-1, with TRBD1 identical over 11 bases. CDR1 is SGHDT and CDR2 is YYEEEE in the germline V gene. This CDR3 region has 15 residues. The trim removed 4 bases at V and 0 bases at J, leaving 2 bases unmatched. CDR3 residues: CASSPGQGVNTEAFF. As DNA, the CDR3 is TGTGCCAGCAGCCCGGGACAGGGGGTGAACACTGAAGCTTTCTTT.

V and J are TRBV6-5 and TRBJ1-1, with D perhaps TRBD1 (6 bases). The V end was cut by 2 bases, the J end by 6 bases, with 16 bases between. CDR3 size: 15 residues. In germline, CDR1 is MNHEY, CDR2 SVGAGI. CDR3: CASSYATGTGAEAFF. CDR3 nucleotide sequence: TGTGCCAGCAGTTACGCAACAGGGACGGGCGCTGAAGCTTTCTTT.

The chain has TRBV6-5 and TRBJ2-3, with 10 nucleotides matching TRBD2. CDR1 is MNHEY and CDR2 is SVGAGI in the germline V gene. Trimming removed 8 bases from V and 14 bases from J; junction bases left unmatched: 7. The CDR3 is 11 residues long. As DNA, the CDR3 is TGTGCCAGCGGTCTAGCGGGAGAGCCGTATTTT. Amino acids: CASGLAGEPYF.

The chain joins TRBV6-1 to TRBJ1-2, with D possibly TRBD1 on 5 matching bases. Trimming left V 1 base short and J 4 bases short, with 13 bases between. The CDR3 is 15 residues long. The V gene's germline CDR1 is MNHNS and CDR2 SASEGT. This chain's CDR3 is CASSEGGGAAYGYTF. The CDR3 bases are TGTGCCAGCAGTGAAGGAGGAGGGGCTGCCTATGGCTACACCTTC.

This sequence joins TRBV29-1 and TRBJ2-5; D unclear. This CDR3 contains 15 residues. CDR1 and CDR2 from the germline V gene are SQVTM and ANQGSEA. Deletions cut 2 bases from V and 3 bases from J, with 16 bases between. The CDR3 DNA reads TGCAGCGTTGAACTCCAGATCCCAGTTAAAGAGACCCAGTACTTC. Its protein is CSVELQIPVKETQYF.

The gene calls are TRBV15 and TRBJ1-1; D remains unclear. The germline V gene has CDR1 LNHNV and CDR2 YYDKDF (reference sequence). CDR3 length equals 16 residues. The germline V and J ends were trimmed by 8 bases and 1 base, with 20 bases remaining between them. Here the CDR3 reads CATGEERGRTNTEAFF. The CDR3 nucleotides are TGTGCCACCGGAGAGGAACGAGGGCGAACGAACACTGAAGCTTTCTTT.

Written as DNA, the CDR3 is TGTGCCAGCAGCCCCAGGACAGGGCGGGGAGAGACCCAGTACTTC. This codes for CASSPRTGRGETQYF. The chain combines TRBV7-6 with TRBJ2-5, with TRBD1 matching 8 bases. J gave up 4 bases and V 5 bases, and 9 bases lay outside the gene matches. CDR1 SGHVS and CDR2 FNYEAQ come from the germline V gene. This CDR3 is 15 amino acids long. The full variable domain, its missing parts supplied by reference TRBV7-6 and TRBJ2-5, is GAGVSQSPRYKVTKRGQDVALRCDPISGHVSLYWYRQALGQGPEFLTYFNYEAQQDKSGLPNDRFSAERPEGSISTLTIQRTEQRDSAMYRCASSPRTGRGETQYFGPGTRLLVL.

The chain's CDR3 is CASTPRGDTNEQFF. CDR3 in DNA: TGTGCCAGCACCCCCAGGGGGGACACGAATGAGCAGTTCTTC. The rearrangement uses TRBV2 and TRBJ2-1, with a tentative D call TRBD1 (7 bases). The V end lost 7 bases, the J end lost 7 bases, and 17 bases lay between the germline ends. The germline V gene encodes CDR1 SNHLY and CDR2 FYNNEI. CDR3 length: 14 amino acids.

The J gene is TRBJ2-5, the V gene TRBV14; TRBD2 aligns across 7 bases. This CDR3 has 15 residues. From germline, CDR1 is SGHDN and CDR2 FVKESK. V was pared by 5 bases and J by 4 bases, with 10 bases of the junction left unmatched. The CDR3 DNA follows: TGTGCCAGCAGCGGACGGCAGGGAGGGCGAGAGACCCAGTACTTC. It translates to CASSGRQGGRETQYF.

The rearrangement uses TRBV9 and TRBJ1-6; weak D call: TRBD1 (6 bases). With 0 bases removed from V and 9 bases from J, the gap between germline ends came to 13 bases. The length of the CDR3 is 15 residues. Germline V lookup: CDR1 SGDLS, CDR2 YYNGEE. The CDR3: CASSVVDTGLSPLHF. The CDR3 nucleotides are TGTGCCAGCAGCGTAGTTGATACAGGGCTTTCACCCCTCCACTTT.

V gene TRBV5-6 combines with J gene TRBJ1-4; no firm D call. Germline V CDR1 and CDR2: SGHDT, YYEEEE. With 0 bases removed from V and 8 bases from J, the gap between germline ends came to 11 bases. The CDR3 spans 14 residues. The CDR3 here is CASSLGTPREKLFF. The CDR3 nucleotides read TGTGCCAGCAGCTTGGGGACTCCGAGGGAAAAACTGTTTTTT.

This clone was picked up one time. The chain is built from TRBV6-2 or TRBV6-3 and TRBJ2-7; 12 nucleotides agree with TRBD2. Germline trimming cut 5 bases from V and 0 bases from J; bases unmatched to any gene: 5. Looked up from germline, CDR1 is MNHEY and CDR2 is SVGEGT. The CDR3 runs 16 residues. The CDR3 is CASSLQTSGSSYEQYF. The CDR3 nucleotides are TGTGCCAGCAGTCTCCAGACTAGCGGGAGCTCCTACGAGCAGTACTTC.

This clone appeared a few times. The J gene is TRBJ2-7, the V gene TRBV5-1, with 8 bases that match TRBD2. Per germline, CDR1 SGHRS and CDR2 YFSETQ. The CDR3 consists of 14 residues. The trim removed 3 bases at V and 6 bases at J, leaving 8 bases unmatched. Written as DNA, the CDR3 is TGCGCCAGCAGCTCTCCGAGCGGGAGTGGCGAGCAGTACTTC. Its protein product is CASSSPSGSGEQYF.